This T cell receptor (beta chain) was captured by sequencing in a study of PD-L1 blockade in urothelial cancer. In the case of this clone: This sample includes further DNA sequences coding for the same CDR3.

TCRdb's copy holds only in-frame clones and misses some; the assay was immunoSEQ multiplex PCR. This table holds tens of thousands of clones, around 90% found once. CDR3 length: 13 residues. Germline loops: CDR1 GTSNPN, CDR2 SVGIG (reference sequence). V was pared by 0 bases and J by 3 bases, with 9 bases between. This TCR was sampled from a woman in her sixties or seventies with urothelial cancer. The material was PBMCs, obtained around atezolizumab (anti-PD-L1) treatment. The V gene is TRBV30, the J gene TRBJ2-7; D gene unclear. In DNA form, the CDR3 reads TGTGCCTGGAGTGTAAGCCTCTACTACGAGCAGTACTTC. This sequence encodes CAWSVSLYYEQYF.